This T cell receptor beta chain was profiled in a study of T cell responses to AZD1222 COVID-19 vaccine. The method was immunoSEQ multiplex PCR; TCRdb's version includes in-frame clones alone and lacks a portion of them. Of about 100,000 clones in the sample, more than 70% were seen once. In regard to this clone: Its specificity is not known. The same CDR3 is also encoded by other DNA sequences in this sample.

Broader study findings: Seropositive at baseline were only six AZD1222 recipients.

CDR3 length equals 12 residues. V was trimmed by 3 bases and J by 0 bases, leaving 2 bases between them. The germline gives CDR1 MDHEN, CDR2 SYDVKM. The chain couples TRBV28 to TRBJ1-2, with unresolved D. The sequences come from peripheral blood, collected on day 0 of MenACWY control vaccination. This clonotype was obtained from an adult in good health. The CDR3 DNA reads TGTGCCAGCAGTTTGGCTAACTATGGCTACACCTTC. This sequence encodes CASSLANYGYTF.